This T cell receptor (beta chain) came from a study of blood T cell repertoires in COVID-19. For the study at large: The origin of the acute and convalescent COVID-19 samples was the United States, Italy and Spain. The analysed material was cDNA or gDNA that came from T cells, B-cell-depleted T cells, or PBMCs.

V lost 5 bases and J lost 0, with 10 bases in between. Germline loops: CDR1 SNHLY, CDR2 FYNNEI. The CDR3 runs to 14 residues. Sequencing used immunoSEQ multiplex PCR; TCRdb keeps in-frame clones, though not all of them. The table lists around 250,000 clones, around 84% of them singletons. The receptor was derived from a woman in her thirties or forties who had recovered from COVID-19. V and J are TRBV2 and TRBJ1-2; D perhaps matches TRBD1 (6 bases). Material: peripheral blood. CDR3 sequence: CASSHRAPNYGYTF. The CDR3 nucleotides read TGTGCCAGCAGTCACAGGGCTCCTAACTATGGCTACACCTTC. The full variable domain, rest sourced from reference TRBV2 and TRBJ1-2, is EPEVTQTPSHQVTQMGQEVILRCVPISNHLYFYWYRQILGQKVEFLVSFYNNEISEKSEIFDDQFSVERPDGSNFTLKIRSTKLEDSAMYFCASSHRAPNYGYTFGSGTRLTVV.